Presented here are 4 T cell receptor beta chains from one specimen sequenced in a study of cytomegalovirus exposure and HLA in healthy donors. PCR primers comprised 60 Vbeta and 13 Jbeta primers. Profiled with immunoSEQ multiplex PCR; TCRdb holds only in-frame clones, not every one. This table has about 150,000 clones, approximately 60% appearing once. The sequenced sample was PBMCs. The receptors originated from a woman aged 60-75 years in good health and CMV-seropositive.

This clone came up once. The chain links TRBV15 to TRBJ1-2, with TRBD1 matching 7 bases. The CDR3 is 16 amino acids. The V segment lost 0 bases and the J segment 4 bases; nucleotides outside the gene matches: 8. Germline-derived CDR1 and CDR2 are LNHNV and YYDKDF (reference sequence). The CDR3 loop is CATSRDGGTASYGYTF. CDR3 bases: TGTGCCACCAGCAGAGATGGGGGGACAGCATCCTATGGCTACACCTTC.

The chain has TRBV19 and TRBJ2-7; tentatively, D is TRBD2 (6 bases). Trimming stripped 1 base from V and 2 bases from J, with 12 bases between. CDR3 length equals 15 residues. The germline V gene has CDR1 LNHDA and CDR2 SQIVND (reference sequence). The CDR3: CASSIARGLTYEQYF. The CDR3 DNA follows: TGTGCCAGTAGTATAGCTCGGGGACTGACCTACGAGCAGTACTTC.

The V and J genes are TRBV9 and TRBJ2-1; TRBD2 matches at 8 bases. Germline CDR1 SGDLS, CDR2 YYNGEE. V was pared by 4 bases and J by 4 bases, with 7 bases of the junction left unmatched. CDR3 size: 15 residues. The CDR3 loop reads CASSPSGSGYNEQFF. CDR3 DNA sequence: TGTGCCAGCAGCCCGAGCGGGAGCGGGTACAATGAGCAGTTCTTC.

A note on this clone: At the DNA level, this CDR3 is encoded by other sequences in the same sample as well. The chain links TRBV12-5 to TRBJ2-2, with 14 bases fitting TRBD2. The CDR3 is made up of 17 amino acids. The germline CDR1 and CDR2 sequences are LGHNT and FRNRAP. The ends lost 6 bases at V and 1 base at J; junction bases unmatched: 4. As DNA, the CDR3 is TGTGCTAGTGGCACCGGGACTAGCGGGAGGAACACCGGGGAGCTGTTTTTT. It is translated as CASGTGTSGRNTGELFF.